This TCR beta chain was captured by sequencing in a study of cytomegalovirus exposure and HLA in healthy donors. General observations from the study: Previous analysis showed most TCR beta V segments were productive about 90% or about 30% of the time.

With respect to this clone: What it binds is unknown.

The PCR made use of 60 Vbeta and 13 Jbeta primers. Generated by immunoSEQ multiplex PCR, the TCRdb table keeps only in-frame clones and is missing some. Of 95,000 to 150,000 clones in the sample, 15% were seen once. The TCR was taken from a young woman in good health and CMV-seronegative. The sequenced material came from PBMCs.

The CDR3 DNA follows: TGTGCCAGCAGCTTGGGTAGCGGCAATGAGCAGTTCTTC. This encodes CASSLGSGNEQFF. This chain joins TRBV7-9 and TRBJ2-1; a weak D match, TRBD2 (6 bases). The CDR3 runs to 13 residues. Trimming left V 3 bases short and J 6 bases short, with 9 bases between. The germline V gene has CDR1 SEHNR and CDR2 FQNEAQ (reference sequence).